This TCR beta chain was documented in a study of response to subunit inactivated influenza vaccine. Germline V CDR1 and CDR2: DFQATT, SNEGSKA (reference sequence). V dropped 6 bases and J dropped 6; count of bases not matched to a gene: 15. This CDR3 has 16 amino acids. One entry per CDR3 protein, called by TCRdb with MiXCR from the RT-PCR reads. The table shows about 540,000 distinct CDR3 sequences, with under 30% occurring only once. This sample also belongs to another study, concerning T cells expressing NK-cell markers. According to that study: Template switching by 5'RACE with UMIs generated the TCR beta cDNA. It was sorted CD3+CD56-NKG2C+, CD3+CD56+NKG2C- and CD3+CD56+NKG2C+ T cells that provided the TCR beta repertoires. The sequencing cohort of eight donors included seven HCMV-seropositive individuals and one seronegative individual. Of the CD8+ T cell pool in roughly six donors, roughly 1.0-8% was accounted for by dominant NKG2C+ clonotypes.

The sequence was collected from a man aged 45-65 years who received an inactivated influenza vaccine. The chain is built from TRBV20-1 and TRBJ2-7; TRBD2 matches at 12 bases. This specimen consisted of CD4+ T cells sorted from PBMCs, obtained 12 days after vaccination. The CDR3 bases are TGCAGTGCCCCCCGGACTAGCGGGGCCCGGGGGGGCGAGCAGTACTTC. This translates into CSAPRTSGARGGEQYF.